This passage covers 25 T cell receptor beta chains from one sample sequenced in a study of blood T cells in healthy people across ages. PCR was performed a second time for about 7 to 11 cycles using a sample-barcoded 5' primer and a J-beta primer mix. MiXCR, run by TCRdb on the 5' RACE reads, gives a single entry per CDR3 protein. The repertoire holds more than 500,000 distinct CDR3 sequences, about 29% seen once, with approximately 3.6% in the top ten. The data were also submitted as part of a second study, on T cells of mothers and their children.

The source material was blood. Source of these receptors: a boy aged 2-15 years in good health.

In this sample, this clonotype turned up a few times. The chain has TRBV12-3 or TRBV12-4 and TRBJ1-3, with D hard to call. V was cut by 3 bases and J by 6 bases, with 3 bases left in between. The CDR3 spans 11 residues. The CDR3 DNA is TGTGCCAGCAGTTTTAAAAACACCATATATTTT. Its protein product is CASSFKNTIYF.

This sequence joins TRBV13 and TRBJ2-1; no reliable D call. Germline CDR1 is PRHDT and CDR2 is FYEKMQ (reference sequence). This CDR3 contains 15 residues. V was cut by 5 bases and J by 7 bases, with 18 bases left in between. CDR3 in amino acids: CASSPRTSGTNEQFF. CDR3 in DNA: TGTGCCAGCAGCCCCCGGACCTCCGGCACTAATGAGCAGTTCTTC.

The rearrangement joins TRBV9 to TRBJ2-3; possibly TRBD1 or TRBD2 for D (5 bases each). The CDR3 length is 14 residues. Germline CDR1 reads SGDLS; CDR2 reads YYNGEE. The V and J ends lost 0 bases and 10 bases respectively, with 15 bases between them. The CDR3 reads CASSVGTVGDAQYF. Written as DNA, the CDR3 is TGTGCCAGCAGCGTAGGGACCGTGGGGGATGCGCAGTATTTT.

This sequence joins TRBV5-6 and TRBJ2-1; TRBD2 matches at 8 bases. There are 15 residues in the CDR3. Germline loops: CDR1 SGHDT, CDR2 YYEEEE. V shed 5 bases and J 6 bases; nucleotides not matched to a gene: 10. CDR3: CASSRLARGVNEQFF. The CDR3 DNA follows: TGTGCCAGCAGTCGACTAGCGAGAGGAGTCAATGAGCAGTTCTTC.

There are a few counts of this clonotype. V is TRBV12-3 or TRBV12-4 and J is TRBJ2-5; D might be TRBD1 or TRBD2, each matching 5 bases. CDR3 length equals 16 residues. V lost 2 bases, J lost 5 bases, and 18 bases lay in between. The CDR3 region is CASSLTVGDGRETQYF. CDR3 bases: TGTGCCAGCAGTTTAACGGTGGGGGACGGTCGGGAGACCCAGTACTTC.

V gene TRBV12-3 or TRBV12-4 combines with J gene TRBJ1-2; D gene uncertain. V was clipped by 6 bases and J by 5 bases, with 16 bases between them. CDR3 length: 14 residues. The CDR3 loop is CASSKGSTVYGYTF. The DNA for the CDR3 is TGTGCCAGCAGCAAAGGGTCCACAGTGTATGGCTACACCTTC.

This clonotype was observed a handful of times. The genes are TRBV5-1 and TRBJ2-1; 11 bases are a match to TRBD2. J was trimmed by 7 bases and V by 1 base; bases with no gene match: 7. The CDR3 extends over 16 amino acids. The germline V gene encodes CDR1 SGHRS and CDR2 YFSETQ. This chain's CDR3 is CASSLFSGGADNEQFF. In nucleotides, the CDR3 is TGCGCCAGCAGCTTGTTTAGCGGGGGGGCAGATAATGAGCAGTTCTTC.

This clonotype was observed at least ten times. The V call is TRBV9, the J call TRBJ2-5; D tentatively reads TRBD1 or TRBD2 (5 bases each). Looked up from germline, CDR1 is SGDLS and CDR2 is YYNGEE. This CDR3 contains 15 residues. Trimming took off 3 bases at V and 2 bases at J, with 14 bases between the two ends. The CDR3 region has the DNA TGTGCCAGCAGCGACCGGGGCAGGGCTCAAGAGACCCAGTACTTC. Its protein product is CASSDRGRAQETQYF.

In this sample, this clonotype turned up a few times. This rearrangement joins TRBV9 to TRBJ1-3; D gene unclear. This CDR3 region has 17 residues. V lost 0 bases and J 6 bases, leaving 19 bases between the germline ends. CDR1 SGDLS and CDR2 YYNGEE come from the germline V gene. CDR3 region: CASSVELHKDSKNTIYF. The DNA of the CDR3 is TGTGCCAGCAGCGTAGAGTTGCACAAAGATTCGAAAAACACCATATATTTT.

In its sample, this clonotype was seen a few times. This CDR3 reads CATSPRQLTGELFF. The CDR3 region has the DNA TGTGCCACCAGCCCTCGACAGCTCACCGGGGAGCTGTTTTTT. The gene calls are TRBV15 and TRBJ2-2; possible D gene TRBD1, 5 bases. Germline-derived CDR1 and CDR2 are LNHNV and YYDKDF (reference sequence). The CDR3 is 14 residues long. The ends were cut back, 5 bases at V and 4 bases at J, with 11 bases in the middle.

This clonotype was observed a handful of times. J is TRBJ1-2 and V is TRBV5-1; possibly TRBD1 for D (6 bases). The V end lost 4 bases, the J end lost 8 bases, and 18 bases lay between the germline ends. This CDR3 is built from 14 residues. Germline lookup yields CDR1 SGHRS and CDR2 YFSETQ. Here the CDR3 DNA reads TGCGCCAGCAGCCCTACAGGGTATCGGGAGGGCTACACCTTC. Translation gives CASSPTGYREGYTF.

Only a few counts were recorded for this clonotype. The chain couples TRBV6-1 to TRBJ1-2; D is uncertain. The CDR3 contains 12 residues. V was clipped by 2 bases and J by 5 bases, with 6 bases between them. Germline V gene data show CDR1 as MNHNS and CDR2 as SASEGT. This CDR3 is CASSENGYGYTF. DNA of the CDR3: TGTGCCAGCAGTGAAAACGGGTATGGCTACACCTTC.

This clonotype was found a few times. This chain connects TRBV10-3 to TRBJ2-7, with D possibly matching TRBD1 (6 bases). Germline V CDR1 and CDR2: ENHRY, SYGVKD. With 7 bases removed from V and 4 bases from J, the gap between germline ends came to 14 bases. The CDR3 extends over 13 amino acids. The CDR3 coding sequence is TGTGCCATCACGAGACAGGACCTGTACGAGCAGTACTTC. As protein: CAITRQDLYEQYF.

CDR3 in amino acids: CASSLVTGSYEQYF. CDR3 nucleotides: TGTGCCAGCAGCTTGGTTACAGGGTCCTACGAGCAGTACTTC. The chain links TRBV5-6 to TRBJ2-7, with D perhaps TRBD1 (6 bases). V lost 0 bases, J lost 1 base, and 8 bases lay in between. This CDR3 has 14 amino acids. CDR1 SGHDT and CDR2 YYEEEE come from the germline V gene.

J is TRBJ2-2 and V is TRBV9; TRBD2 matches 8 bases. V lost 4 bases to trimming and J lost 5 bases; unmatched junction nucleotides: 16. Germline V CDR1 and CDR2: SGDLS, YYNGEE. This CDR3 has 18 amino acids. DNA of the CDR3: TGTGCCAGCAGCCCCTTGTCTCGAGCGGGAGTGAATACCGGGGAGCTGTTTTTT. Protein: CASSPLSRAGVNTGELFF.

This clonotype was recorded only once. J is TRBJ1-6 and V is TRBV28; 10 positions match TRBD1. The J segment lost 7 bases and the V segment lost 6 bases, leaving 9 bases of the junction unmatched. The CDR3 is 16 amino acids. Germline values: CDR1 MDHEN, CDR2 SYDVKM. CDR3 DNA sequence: TGTGCCAGCAGGGATAGACAGGGGGCGCCGAATTCACCCCTCCACTTT. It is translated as CASRDRQGAPNSPLHF.

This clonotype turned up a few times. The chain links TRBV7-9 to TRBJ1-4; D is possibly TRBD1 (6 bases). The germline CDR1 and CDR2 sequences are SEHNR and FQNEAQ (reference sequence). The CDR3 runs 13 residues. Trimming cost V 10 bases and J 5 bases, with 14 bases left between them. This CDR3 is CATKTGENEKLFF. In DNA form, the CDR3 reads TGTGCCACCAAGACAGGCGAAAATGAAAAACTGTTTTTT. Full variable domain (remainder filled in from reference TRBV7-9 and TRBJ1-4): DTGVSQNPRHKITKRGQNVTFRCDPISEHNRLYWYRQTLGQGPEFLTYFQNEAQLEKSRLLSDRFSAERPKGSFSTLEIQRTEQGDSAMYLCATKTGENEKLFFGSGTQLSVL.

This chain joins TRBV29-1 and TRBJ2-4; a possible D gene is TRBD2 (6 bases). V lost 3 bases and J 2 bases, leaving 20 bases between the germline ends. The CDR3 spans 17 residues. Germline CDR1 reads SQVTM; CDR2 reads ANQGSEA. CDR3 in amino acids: CSVEARDGSWTKNIQYF. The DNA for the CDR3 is TGCAGCGTTGAGGCCAGAGACGGGAGTTGGACCAAAAACATTCAGTACTTC.

The CDR3 coding sequence is TGTGCCAGCAGCACGGGGTTGGCGAAGCTCCAAGAGACCCAGTACTTC. Its protein is CASSTGLAKLQETQYF. The V and J genes are TRBV27 and TRBJ2-5; D may be TRBD2 (5 bases). CDR1 is MNHEY, CDR2 SMNVEV, per germline (reference sequence). V lost 6 bases and J 1 base, leaving 18 bases between the germline ends. There are 16 residues in the CDR3.

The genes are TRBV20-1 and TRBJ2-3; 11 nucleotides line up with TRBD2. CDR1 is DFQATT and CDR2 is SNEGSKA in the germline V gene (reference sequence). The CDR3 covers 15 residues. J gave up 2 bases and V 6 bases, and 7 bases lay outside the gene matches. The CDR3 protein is CSATPSGRITDTQYF. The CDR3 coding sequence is TGCAGTGCAACCCCTAGCGGGAGGATCACAGATACGCAGTATTTT.

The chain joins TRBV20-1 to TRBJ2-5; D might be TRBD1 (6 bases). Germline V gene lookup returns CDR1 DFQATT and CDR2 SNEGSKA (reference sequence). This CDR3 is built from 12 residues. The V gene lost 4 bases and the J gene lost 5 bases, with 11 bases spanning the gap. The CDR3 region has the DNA TGCAGTGCTATCGACAGGACCGAGACCCAGTACTTC. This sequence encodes CSAIDRTETQYF.

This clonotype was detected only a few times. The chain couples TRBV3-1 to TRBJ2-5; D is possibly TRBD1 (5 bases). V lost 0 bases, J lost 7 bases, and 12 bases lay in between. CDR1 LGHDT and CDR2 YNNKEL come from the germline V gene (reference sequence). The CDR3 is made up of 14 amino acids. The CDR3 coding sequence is TGTGCCAGCAGCCAAGAGGACACTCCAAGGACCCAGTACTTC. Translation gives CASSQEDTPRTQYF.

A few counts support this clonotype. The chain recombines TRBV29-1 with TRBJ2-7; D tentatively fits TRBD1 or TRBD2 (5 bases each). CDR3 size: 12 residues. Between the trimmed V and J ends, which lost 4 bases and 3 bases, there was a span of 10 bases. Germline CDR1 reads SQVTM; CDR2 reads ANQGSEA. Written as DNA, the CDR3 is TGCAGCGTTGGTATTGGGGGCTACGAGCAGTACTTC. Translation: CSVGIGGYEQYF.

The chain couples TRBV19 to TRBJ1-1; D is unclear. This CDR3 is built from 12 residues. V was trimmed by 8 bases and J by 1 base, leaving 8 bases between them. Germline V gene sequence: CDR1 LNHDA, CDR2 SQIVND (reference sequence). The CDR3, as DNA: TGTGCCAGTCGCGACGGGAACACTGAAGCTTTCTTT. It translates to CASRDGNTEAFF.

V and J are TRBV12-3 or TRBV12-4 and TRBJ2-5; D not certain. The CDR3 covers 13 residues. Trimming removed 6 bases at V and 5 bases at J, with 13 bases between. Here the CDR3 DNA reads TGTGCCAGCAGCCAAAGGTACCCCGAGACCCAGTACTTC. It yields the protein CASSQRYPETQYF.